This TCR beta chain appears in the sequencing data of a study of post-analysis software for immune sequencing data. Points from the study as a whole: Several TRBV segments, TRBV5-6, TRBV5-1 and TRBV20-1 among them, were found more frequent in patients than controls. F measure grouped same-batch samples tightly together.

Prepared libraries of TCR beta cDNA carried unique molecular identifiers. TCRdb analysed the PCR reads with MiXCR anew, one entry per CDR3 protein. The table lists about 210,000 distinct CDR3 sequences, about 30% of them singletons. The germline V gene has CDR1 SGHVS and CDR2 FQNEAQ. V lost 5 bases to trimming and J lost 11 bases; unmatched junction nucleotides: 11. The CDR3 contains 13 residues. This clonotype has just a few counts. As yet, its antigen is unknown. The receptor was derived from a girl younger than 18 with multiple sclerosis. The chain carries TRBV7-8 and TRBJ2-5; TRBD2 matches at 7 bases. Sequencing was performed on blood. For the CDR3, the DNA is TGTGCCAGCAGCACCCAACTAGCGTGGGAGCAGTACTTC. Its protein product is CASSTQLAWEQYF.